This entry lists 31 T cell receptor beta chains sequenced from one sample in a study of blood T cell repertoires in COVID-19 (dated by TCRdb to the early 2020s). Libraries were built with the immunoSEQ multiplex PCR assay. TCRdb stores this immuneACCESS table with in-frame sequences only. Part of the clones is absent; in the studies checked, under half of the shortfall reflects unresolved V genes, and no reason is known for the rest. The sample data list some 24,000 clones, and about 89% of these were observed just once. Of the sample, roughly 28% falls within the top ten clones. The sequenced sample consisted of peripheral blood. Source of these receptors: a man aged 70-80 years with COVID-19, enrolled during active disease.

The chain is built from TRBV5-1 and TRBJ2-3, with 8 bases lining up with TRBD1. The CDR3 runs to 14 residues. The ends lost 5 bases at V and 5 bases at J; junction bases unmatched: 7. CDR1 is SGHRS and CDR2 is YFSETQ in the germline V gene. The CDR3 DNA reads TGCGCCAGCAGTAACAGGGGGTCCGGAGATACGCAGTATTTT. Residues: CASSNRGSGDTQYF.

DNA for the CDR3: TGTGCCTGGAGTTCCGACAGGGGGGAGACCCAGTACTTC. Translating gives CAWSSDRGETQYF. The gene calls are TRBV30 and TRBJ2-5; 9 bases are shared with TRBD1. This CDR3 has 13 amino acids. CDR1 is GTSNPN and CDR2 is SVGIG in the germline V gene (reference sequence). V was clipped by 2 bases and J by 5 bases; unmatched bases: 3.

This chain connects TRBV2 to TRBJ1-3, with D unresolved. In germline, CDR1 is SNHLY, CDR2 FYNNEI. Trimming removed 6 bases from V and 7 bases from J, with 10 bases in between. The CDR3 has 12 amino acids. CDR3 sequence (DNA): TGTGCCAGCAGGGTCCTCGGGAACACCATATATTTT. Protein sequence: CASRVLGNTIYF.

The chain joins TRBV4-1 to TRBJ2-2, with TRBD1 matching over 10 bases. The J segment lost 3 bases and the V segment lost 0 bases, leaving 4 bases of the junction unmatched. CDR1 and CDR2 (germline): MGHRA, YSYEKL. The CDR3 is 17 amino acids. Here the CDR3 DNA reads TGCGCCAGCAGCCAAGAAGGACAGGGGGGGTACACCGGGGAGCTGTTTTTT. This sequence encodes CASSQEGQGGYTGELFF.

The chain couples TRBV5-1 to TRBJ1-3; 7 nucleotides agree with TRBD1. CDR1 and CDR2 from the germline V gene are SGHRS and YFSETQ. V was pared by 4 bases and J by 14 bases, with 9 bases of the junction left unmatched. The CDR3 totals 12 residues. Written as DNA, the CDR3 is TGCGCCAGCAGCAGAAGCCGGGACAGCCTATATTTT. Its translation: CASSRSRDSLYF.

V gene TRBV5-6 combines with J gene TRBJ1-1; D is uncertain. Per the germline V gene, CDR1 is SGHDT and CDR2 is YYEEEE. V shed 4 bases and J shed 5 bases, with 15 bases lying between them. This CDR3 spans 14 amino acids. DNA of the CDR3: TGTGCCAGCAGCCCCTATAACGGGAAAACTGAAGCTTTCTTT. Protein product: CASSPYNGKTEAFF.

As DNA, the CDR3 is TGCAGTGCTAGTCCTCAGGGGGGCTCCTACGAGCAGTACTTC. It encodes CSASPQGGSYEQYF. The chain combines TRBV20-1 with TRBJ2-7; D is possibly TRBD1 (7 bases). The CDR3 extends over 14 amino acids. Germline CDR1 reads DFQATT; CDR2 reads SNEGSKA (reference sequence). V was clipped by 3 bases and J by 0 bases, with 12 bases between them.

The gene calls are TRBV27 and TRBJ1-2; D uncertain. The V and J ends lost 4 bases and 4 bases respectively, with 16 bases between them. The germline gives CDR1 MNHEY, CDR2 SMNVEV (reference sequence). This CDR3 is 15 amino acids long. In DNA form, the CDR3 reads TGTGCCAGCAGTTCTCTGGACCGGGATAGCTATGGCTACACCTTC. It encodes CASSSLDRDSYGYTF.

The gene calls are TRBV29-1 and TRBJ1-2, with D possibly being TRBD1 (6 bases). CDR1 SQVTM and CDR2 ANQGSEA come from the germline V gene. The V end was cut by 1 base, the J end by 7 bases, with 13 bases between. This CDR3 has 13 residues. The CDR3 nucleotides read TGCAGCGTTGAAGCTTACAGGGTTCGTGGCTACACCTTC. Translation gives CSVEAYRVRGYTF.

The sample holds one count of this clone. V usage is TRBV2 and J usage is TRBJ2-7, with a tentative D call TRBD1 (6 bases). CDR3 length: 12 residues. Trimming stripped 6 bases from V and 4 bases from J, with 10 bases between. The germline V gene encodes CDR1 SNHLY and CDR2 FYNNEI. CDR3 region: CASRVQGYEQYF. The CDR3 DNA is TGTGCCAGCAGGGTACAGGGTTACGAGCAGTACTTC.

The chain employs TRBV5-1 and TRBJ2-3; tentatively, D is TRBD2 (6 bases). The length of the CDR3 is 15 residues. CDR1 SGHRS and CDR2 YFSETQ come from the germline V gene. Trimming removed 0 bases from V and 2 bases from J, with 10 bases in between. In DNA, the CDR3 is TGCGCCAGCAGCTTGGGTAGCGGAAACACAGATACGCAGTATTTT. Protein product: CASSLGSGNTDTQYF.

This chain links TRBV7-8 with TRBJ1-2, with 8 positions matching TRBD1. The CDR3 length is 15 residues. V trimming: 5 bases; J trimming: 3 bases; junction bases outside the gene matches: 8. Germline assignment: CDR1 SGHVS and CDR2 FQNEAQ. The CDR3 sequence is CASSPRTGKDYGYTF. The CDR3 DNA reads TGTGCCAGCAGCCCCCGGACAGGGAAGGACTATGGCTACACCTTC.

The J gene is TRBJ1-4, the V gene TRBV15; 7 bases are a match to TRBD1. The CDR3 has 15 amino acids. V lost 3 bases to trimming and J lost 3 bases; unmatched junction nucleotides: 4. Germline V CDR1 and CDR2: LNHNV, YYDKDF (reference sequence). CDR3 DNA sequence: TGTGCCACCAGCAGGGGGGACAGCCCTAATGAAAAACTGTTTTTT. Residues: CATSRGDSPNEKLFF.

This clone was recorded only once. A read error may account for a junction end that differs from germline. This chain joins TRBV11-3 and TRBJ2-3; possibly TRBD2 for D (5 bases). The CDR3 loop spans 10 amino acids. The germline V gene has CDR1 SGHNT and CDR2 YENEEA. CDR3 region: CASSFRTDHF. The DNA of the CDR3 is TGTGCCAGCAGCTTCCGGACTGACCATTTT. Based on the CDR3 plus reference TRBV11-3 and TRBJ2-3, the full variable domain is EAGVVQSPRYKIIEKKQPVAFWCNPISGHNTLYWYLQNLGQGPELLIRYENEEAVDDSQLPKDRFSAERLKGVDSTLKIQPAELGDSAVYLCASSFRTDHFGPGTRLTVL.

The V call is TRBV10-1, the J call TRBJ2-3, with 8 bases lining up with TRBD2. The CDR3 is 13 residues long. Per germline, CDR1 WNHNN and CDR2 SYGVQD (reference sequence). The V gene end was trimmed by 9 bases and the J gene end by 5 bases; junction bases not matched to a gene: 7. The CDR3 nucleotides read TGCGCCAGTGCGGGGGGCCGCCGAGATACGCAGTATTTT. Its translation is CASAGGRRDTQYF.

This clone was recorded once. The chain has TRBV6-6 and TRBJ1-1; no reliable D call. The V and J ends lost 2 bases and 10 bases respectively, with 17 bases between them. Per the germline V gene, CDR1 is MNHNY and CDR2 is SVGAGI (reference sequence). The CDR3 loop spans 14 amino acids. In DNA form, the CDR3 reads TGTGCCAGCAGTTACCAAGACCTCCTAGACGGAGCTTTCTTT. Its translation is CASSYQDLLDGAFF.

CDR3 DNA sequence: TGTGCCACCAGTGATCCGGCCAGGGCCCAGGAGCAGTTCTTC. Translating it yields CATSDPARAQEQFF. The chain links TRBV24-1 to TRBJ2-1; D might be TRBD1 (5 bases). Trimming pared 3 bases from V and 10 bases from J, leaving 15 bases between. This CDR3 comprises 14 residues. CDR1 and CDR2 (germline): KGHDR, SFDVKD.

The V gene is TRBV11-2, the J gene TRBJ2-7, with D uncertain. From germline, CDR1 is SGHAT and CDR2 FQNNGV. V lost 3 bases and J 0 bases, leaving 6 bases between the germline ends. This CDR3 region has 13 residues. CDR3 in amino acids: CASSFGPSYEQYF. Written as DNA, the CDR3 is TGTGCCAGCAGCTTCGGTCCCTCCTACGAGCAGTACTTC.

The chain couples TRBV6-5 to TRBJ2-2; TRBD2 agrees at 13 bases. This CDR3 comprises 14 residues. The germline gives CDR1 MNHEY, CDR2 SVGAGI. The ends lost 10 bases at V and 5 bases at J; junction bases unmatched: 4. The CDR3 reads CAISGLAGTGELFF. CDR3 in DNA: TGTGCCATCTCGGGACTAGCGGGAACCGGGGAGCTGTTTTTT.

The chain couples TRBV7-9 to TRBJ2-1, with D possibly being TRBD1 (5 bases). The V gene's germline CDR1 is SEHNR and CDR2 FQNEAQ (reference sequence). The V end was cut by 7 bases, the J end by 7 bases, with 11 bases between. This CDR3 spans 12 amino acids. The CDR3 sequence: CASNIDRNEQFF. The DNA of the CDR3 is TGTGCCAGCAATATAGACAGAAATGAGCAGTTCTTC.

The chain links TRBV3-1 (or the pseudogene TRBV3-2) to TRBJ2-7, with D possibly being TRBD2 (7 bases). With 4 bases removed from V and 5 bases from J, the gap between germline ends came to 18 bases. This CDR3 is built from 15 residues. CDR1 and CDR2 (germline): LGHDT, YNNKEL (reference sequence). The CDR3 coding sequence is TGTGCCAGCAGCCCTTGGGGGGGCACAAGGAACGAGCAGTACTTC. This gives the protein CASSPWGGTRNEQYF.

This chain connects TRBV19 to TRBJ1-2; tentative D call: TRBD1 (6 bases). Trimming took 6 bases from V and 4 from J, leaving 15 bases between them. Germline values: CDR1 LNHDA, CDR2 SQIVND (reference sequence). This CDR3 comprises 14 residues. CDR3 protein: CASSKAQGRYGYTF. The CDR3 DNA reads TGTGCCAGTAGCAAGGCACAGGGCCGCTATGGCTACACCTTC.

This chain links TRBV3-1 (or the pseudogene TRBV3-2) with TRBJ2-1; D perhaps matches TRBD2 (6 bases). This CDR3 is built from 17 residues. CDR1 is LGHDT and CDR2 is YNNKEL in the germline V gene (reference sequence). Trimming shortened V by 0 bases and J by 3 bases, and 15 bases separated the two germline ends. CDR3 in DNA: TGTGCCAGCAGCCAAGATCAGAGCGGGCAAGTCTACAATGAGCAGTTCTTC. Its protein is CASSQDQSGQVYNEQFF.

The rearrangement joins TRBV25-1 to TRBJ2-7; D may be TRBD1 (5 bases). Germline V gene lookup returns CDR1 MGHDK and CDR2 SYGVNS. There are 14 residues in the CDR3. The V and J ends lost 5 bases and 0 bases respectively, with 11 bases between them. This chain's CDR3 is CASSKGVSSYEQYF. The CDR3 DNA sequence: TGTGCCAGCAGTAAAGGGGTTTCCTCCTACGAGCAGTACTTC.

This rearrangement joins TRBV5-4 to TRBJ1-2, with no clear D. CDR1 is SGHNT, CDR2 YYREEE, per germline (reference sequence). V lost 4 bases to trimming and J lost 1 base, with 14 bases between them. CDR3 size: 15 residues. In DNA, the CDR3 is TGTGCCAGCAGCCTAGGCGTGAGGCATAACTATGGCTACACCTTC. It codes for CASSLGVRHNYGYTF.

J is TRBJ2-1 and V is TRBV11-2; 9 nucleotides align to TRBD1. The CDR3 spans 16 residues. Germline V lookup: CDR1 SGHAT, CDR2 FQNNGV. Trimming cost V 7 bases and J 4 bases; bases outside gene matches: 11. In nucleotides, the CDR3 is TGTGCCAGCACCCCCGGGGGACAGGGAACTTACAATGAGCAGTTCTTC. Residues: CASTPGGQGTYNEQFF.

The table lists this clone with a count of one. The chain combines TRBV6-2 or TRBV6-3 with TRBJ1-2; D unclear. CDR3 length: 13 residues. Trimming removed 6 bases at V and 1 base at J, with 9 bases between. Germline V CDR1 and CDR2: MNHEY, SVGEGT. The CDR3 is CASSPAHNYGYTF. DNA of the CDR3: TGTGCCAGCAGCCCGGCCCATAACTATGGCTACACCTTC.

As DNA, the CDR3 is TGTGCCAGCAGAGGGCCGAAGGGGGGCTACACCTTC. Translating gives CASRGPKGGYTF. The chain has TRBV2 and TRBJ1-2; D might be TRBD1 (5 bases). The V end was cut by 6 bases, the J end by 8 bases, with 13 bases between. Germline lookup yields CDR1 SNHLY and CDR2 FYNNEI. The CDR3 sequence is 12 residues long.

Only one count was recorded for this clone. This chain links TRBV7-2 with TRBJ2-1; TRBD2 agrees at 7 bases. The CDR3 runs to 17 residues. Germline V gives CDR1 SGHTA, CDR2 FQGNSA. After removal of 3 bases from V and 0 bases from J, the junction contained 8 bases not matched to a gene. CDR3 nucleotide sequence: TGTGCCAGCAGCTTCGGGGTAGCGGGCAACTCCTACAATGAGCAGTTCTTC. Encoded protein: CASSFGVAGNSYNEQFF.

The chain recombines TRBV5-1 with TRBJ2-5, with TRBD2 as a possible D gene (6 bases). Germline V lookup: CDR1 SGHRS, CDR2 YFSETQ. The germline V and J ends were trimmed by 4 bases and 5 bases, with 15 bases remaining between them. The CDR3 is 14 amino acids. The CDR3 DNA sequence: TGCGCCAGCAGCCCGAGGGCAGGGAGGGAGACCCAGTACTTC. Its translation is CASSPRAGRETQYF.

The chain recombines TRBV30 with TRBJ2-5, with 7 bases fitting TRBD2. CDR3 size: 12 residues. V shed 6 bases and J 5 bases; nucleotides not matched to a gene: 6. From germline, CDR1 is GTSNPN and CDR2 SVGIG (reference sequence). Written as DNA, the CDR3 is TGTGCCTGCGGGGGGAGGCGGGAGACCCAGTACTTC. This encodes CACGGRRETQYF.